This is a list of T cell receptor beta chains from one sample in a study of blood T cells in healthy people across ages. TCRdb ran MiXCR on the 5' RACE reads and lists one entry per CDR3 protein. In the table there are about 750,000 distinct CDR3 sequences, about 53% of which are singletons. Sequencing used blood. These receptors all come from an elderly man in good health. The CDR3 runs from the conserved cysteine through the conserved F or W. Fields, in order: J gene, V gene, D gene, CDR3 protein. The D gene is left open where the match is weak.

TRBJ2-7	TRBV12-3/TRBV12-4	TRBD1	CASTFRGISYEQYF
TRBJ2-6	TRBV10-3	NA	CAISVSGQAGSGANVLTF
TRBJ2-4	TRBV6-1	NA	CASSEVDGAPLAKNIQYF
TRBJ2-1	TRBV29-1	NA	CSVERQVGDEQFF
TRBJ2-1	TRBV20-1	NA	CSADSWGPSNNNGQFF
TRBJ2-2	TRBV20-1	TRBD2	CSARQGTSRTGELFF
NA	TRBV7-2	NA	CASSRGAQSYEQYF
TRBJ2-7	TRBV4-1	NA	CASSQEIDRGGRYEQYF
TRBJ1-1	TRBV2	NA	CASHGTLNTEAFF
TRBJ2-3	TRBV24-1	NA	CATSDRWADTQYF
TRBJ2-3	TRBV12-3/TRBV12-4	TRBD1	CASRHTGGDTQYF
TRBJ1-2	TRBV6-5	NA	CASSSVRGQGPGYTF
TRBJ2-3	TRBV4-1	TRBD2	CASSQPALGLAGDFSYAYF
TRBJ1-5	TRBV6-2/TRBV6-3	NA	CASSYVPGQALINQPQHF
TRBJ2-5	TRBV20-1	NA	CSATVDQETQYF
TRBJ2-1	TRBV6-2/TRBV6-3	NA	CASSLVGSGDEQFF
TRBJ1-1	TRBV20-1	NA	CSARSGVFVAEAFF
NA	TRBV5-1	TRBD2	CASSLLREIAYEQYF
TRBJ2-5	TRBV6-2/TRBV6-3	NA	CASSADLLLREQYF
TRBJ2-7	TRBV29-1	TRBD2	CSGTLGAGDTYEQYF
TRBJ1-1	TRBV2	NA	CASSATGFWAEAFF
TRBJ2-7	TRBV5-1	NA	CASSPGLWSSYEQYF
TRBJ2-5	TRBV25-1	TRBD1	CASSVGTGGRRQETQYF
TRBJ2-6	TRBV4-1	NA	CASSHESGAGANVLTF
NA	TRBV7-9	TRBD1	CASSLVSRTGTGHEQYF
TRBJ2-1	TRBV3-1	NA	CASSGDQDEQFF
TRBJ2-1	TRBV11-1	NA	CASSSSGTSSSYNEQFF
TRBJ2-1	TRBV5-6	NA	CASSFPGLGNEQFF
NA	TRBV12-3/TRBV12-4	NA	CASSLVDAGSHEQYF
TRBJ2-4	TRBV6-6	NA	CASTESVGIAKNIQYF
TRBJ2-1	TRBV29-1	NA	CSVELRDEYNEQFF
TRBJ2-3	TRBV7-2	TRBD2	CASSPKWTSVYAYF
TRBJ2-7	TRBV5-1	TRBD1	CASSRTGTGTYEQYF
TRBJ2-5	TRBV6-5	TRBD1	CASSPDRGEYQETQYF
TRBJ2-1	TRBV11-2	TRBD2	CASSITSGNGEQFF
TRBJ2-1	TRBV6-6	TRBD2	CASRPKAGRSSEQFF
TRBJ2-7	TRBV7-3	TRBD2	CASSPSGASGFRYF
TRBJ2-7	TRBV2	NA	CASSWDPNPSYEQYF
TRBJ2-7	TRBV29-1	TRBD1	CSVERGQYSYEQYF
TRBJ2-1	TRBV6-1	TRBD2	CASSEISGRASNEQFF
TRBJ2-4	TRBV20-1	NA	CSAGTSALNIQYF
TRBJ1-1	TRBV6-5	TRBD1	CASSDRGGTEAFF
TRBJ2-5	TRBV27	TRBD2	CASSLAGVEETQYF
TRBJ2-3	TRBV7-6	NA	CASSLGVGQGSTDTQYF